The 6 T cell receptor beta chains reported below all come from one sample, sequenced in a study of T-cell reconstitution after alpha-beta-depleted transplantation in children. Preparing the TCRbeta library involved the use of unique molecular identifiers. TCRdb processed the PCR reads anew with MiXCR; each CDR3 protein has one entry. The sample shows fewer than 750,000 distinct CDR3 sequences, around 23% of them seen only once. Sequenced here: PBMCs, mostly from graft donor cells, sampled 360 days after TCRalphabeta/CD19-depleted stem cell transplant. These receptors all stem from a boy under two years old who had a stem cell transplant for acute myeloid leukemia, so the T cells may come from the graft donor.

This clonotype was recorded at least ten times. The chain links TRBV20-1 to TRBJ2-1, with a tentative D call TRBD2 (5 bases). The CDR3 sequence is 14 residues long. Deletions cut 1 base from V and 1 base from J, with 8 bases between. Germline V CDR1 and CDR2: DFQATT, SNEGSKA (reference sequence). CDR3: CSARGTGSYNEQFF. CDR3 in DNA: TGCAGTGCTAGAGGGACGGGATCCTACAATGAGCAGTTCTTC.

This clonotype was picked up many times. This chain joins TRBV10-3 and TRBJ2-7, with D perhaps TRBD1 or TRBD2 (7 bases each). CDR1 is ENHRY and CDR2 is SYGVKD in the germline V gene. CDR3 length: 15 residues. With 6 bases removed from V and 0 bases from J, the gap between germline ends came to 15 bases. The CDR3 sequence is CAISFQGGSSYEQYF. The CDR3 coding sequence is TGTGCCATCAGCTTCCAGGGGGGGAGCTCCTACGAGCAGTACTTC.

This clonotype was recorded many times. The chain is built from TRBV4-1 and TRBJ2-3; D perhaps matches TRBD1 (5 bases). Trimming took 0 bases from V and 0 from J, leaving 10 bases between them. Germline CDR1 MGHRA, CDR2 YSYEKL. This CDR3 is 16 amino acids long. The CDR3 DNA reads TGCGCCAGCAGCCAAGATGGTCCAGGGAGCACAGATACGCAGTATTTT. Residues: CASSQDGPGSTDTQYF.

This rearrangement joins TRBV27 to TRBJ2-5, with TRBD2 as a possible D gene (5 bases). This CDR3 spans 13 amino acids. V lost 5 bases and J 1 base, leaving 8 bases between the germline ends. The germline gives CDR1 MNHEY, CDR2 SMNVEV (reference sequence). The CDR3, as DNA: TGTGCCAGCAGTGAGGGCAGCCAAGAGACCCAGTACTTC. Protein product: CASSEGSQETQYF.

This chain joins TRBV4-3 and TRBJ2-7, with D possibly called TRBD1 or TRBD2 (5 bases each). The germline V and J ends were trimmed by 0 bases and 0 bases, with 12 bases remaining between them. Germline V gives CDR1 LGHNA, CDR2 YSLEER. This CDR3 region has 16 residues. CDR3 sequence reads: CASSQEGRDSSYEQYF. The CDR3 DNA reads TGCGCCAGCAGCCAAGAGGGACGGGATAGCTCCTACGAGCAGTACTTC.

This rearrangement joins TRBV28 to TRBJ2-5; tentative D call: TRBD1 (5 bases). Trimming left V 8 bases short and J 3 bases short, with 19 bases between. This CDR3 is built from 15 residues. Germline CDR1 reads MDHEN; CDR2 reads SYDVKM. CDR3 loop: CASDTLPRTKETQYF. CDR3 DNA: TGTGCCAGCGACACCCTTCCCAGGACAAAAGAGACCCAGTACTTC.